This note documents a single TCR beta chain sequence. The antigen remains undetermined. Drawing of blood for sampling happened at baseline, at cycle 4 day 1, and at cycle 7 day 1. The source of the sample is a study of OX40 agonist ivuxolimab in advanced cancers. For the study at large: The mean age was roughly 60 years, ranging from 23 to 79, with around four fifths of participants male.

Profiling relied on immunoSEQ multiplex PCR, and the TCRdb table lists in-frame clones only, not all of them. The sample carries around 77,000 clones, 85% recorded once. Study-level findings and limits: Still undetermined is the antigen specificity of the expanded peripheral T cells. Near-lowest levels of clonal expansion characterized partial responders at 0.1-3.0 mg/kg.

CDR1 and CDR2 (germline): SEHNR, FQNEAQ (reference sequence). CDR3 size: 15 residues. V dropped 6 bases and J dropped 6 bases, with 20 bases sitting between them. The chain couples TRBV7-9 to TRBJ1-2, with D perhaps matching TRBD1 (6 bases). This clonotype originated in an adult with an advanced solid tumor such as melanoma, head and neck, liver or kidney cancer. The source material was CD4+ or CD8+ T cells sorted from blood, sampled in a trial of the OX40 agonist ivuxolimab. The CDR3 nucleotides are TGTGCCAGCAGTCCAGGCGGAGGGGGGAGGCATGGCTACACCTTC. It encodes CASSPGGGGRHGYTF.